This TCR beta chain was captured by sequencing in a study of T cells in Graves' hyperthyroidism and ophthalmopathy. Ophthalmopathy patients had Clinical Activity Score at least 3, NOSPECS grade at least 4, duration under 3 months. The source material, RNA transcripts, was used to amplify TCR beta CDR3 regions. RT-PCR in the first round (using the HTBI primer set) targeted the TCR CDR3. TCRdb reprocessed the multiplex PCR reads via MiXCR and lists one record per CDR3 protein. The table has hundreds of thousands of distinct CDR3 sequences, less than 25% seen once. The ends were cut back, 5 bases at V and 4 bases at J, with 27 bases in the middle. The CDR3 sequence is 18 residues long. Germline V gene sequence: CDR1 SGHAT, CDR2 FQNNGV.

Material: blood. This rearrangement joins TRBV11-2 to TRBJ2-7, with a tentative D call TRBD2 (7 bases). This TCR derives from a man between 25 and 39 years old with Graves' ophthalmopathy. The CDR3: CASSQGGGTGPGSYEQYF. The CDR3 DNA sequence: TGTGCCAGCAGCCAAGGGGGGGGGACGGGGCCTGGGTCATACGAGCAGTACTTC.